One and the same sample provided the 29 T cell receptor beta chains below, sequenced in a study of cytomegalovirus exposure and HLA in healthy donors (dated by TCRdb to about 2017). Library method: the immunoSEQ multiplex PCR assay. For the multiplex PCR, a mixture combining 60 forward primers for TCR Vbeta segments and 13 reverse primers for TCR Jbeta segments was used. Imported from immuneACCESS, the table was reduced by TCRdb to in-frame sequences with V and J called. These copies leave out some clones; in studies compared against another copy, an unresolved V gene accounts for under half, and the cause of the remainder is not known. The sample data list 130,000 or so clones, and more than 80% of these were observed just once. Under 7% of the sample is taken by the ten largest. Sequences were obtained from PBMCs. The receptors stem from a woman in her twenties or thirties in good health and CMV-seropositive.

The chain is built from TRBV15 and TRBJ1-1, with 9 bases fitting TRBD1. Germline V gives CDR1 LNHNV, CDR2 YYDKDF (reference sequence). Germline trimming cut 1 base from V and 6 bases from J; bases unmatched to any gene: 6. This CDR3 contains 15 residues. The CDR3 bases are TGTGCCACCAGCAGAGGGACAGGGGAGGTCGCTGAAGCTTTCTTT. This encodes CATSRGTGEVAEAFF.

The chain is built from TRBV2 and TRBJ1-1; D possibly corresponds to TRBD1 (5 bases). Trimming pared 4 bases from V and 1 base from J, leaving 7 bases between. Germline V gene sequence: CDR1 SNHLY, CDR2 FYNNEI. This CDR3 comprises 13 residues. Written as DNA, the CDR3 is TGTGCCAGCAGTGGACAGCAGAACACTGAAGCTTTCTTT. It encodes CASSGQQNTEAFF.

The rearrangement uses TRBV28 and TRBJ1-2; 10 nucleotides match TRBD1. Germline loops: CDR1 MDHEN, CDR2 SYDVKM. The CDR3 is 16 residues long. V shed 6 bases and J 3 bases; nucleotides not matched to a gene: 10. CDR3 protein: CASRQGSTGGHYGYTF. In DNA form, the CDR3 reads TGTGCCAGCAGGCAAGGGTCGACAGGGGGCCACTATGGCTACACCTTC.

The chain combines TRBV28 with TRBJ1-2, with no clear D. Trimming pared 8 bases from V and 4 bases from J, leaving 8 bases between. CDR1 and CDR2 from the germline V gene are MDHEN and SYDVKM. This CDR3 region has 11 residues. CDR3 coding DNA: TGTGCCAGCGGAGAGGGCTATGGCTACACCTTC. Translated, it gives CASGEGYGYTF.

This clone has just one count. This chain links TRBV28 with TRBJ1-1; 12 positions agree with TRBD1. CDR3 size: 15 residues. Per germline, CDR1 MDHEN and CDR2 SYDVKM. V lost 7 bases, J lost 4 bases, and 7 bases stayed unmatched. The CDR3 loop reads CASNLPGQGATEAFF. CDR3 sequence (DNA): TGTGCCAGCAACCTTCCGGGACAGGGGGCCACTGAAGCTTTCTTT.

This clone was counted between two and nine times. This sequence joins TRBV18 and TRBJ1-5; 7 bases map to TRBD1. With V trimmed by 3 bases and J by 0 bases, 5 bases remained unmatched. Germline lookup yields CDR1 KGHSH and CDR2 LQKENI. CDR3 length: 16 residues. In DNA form, the CDR3 reads TGTGCCAGCTCACCGATAGGACAGGCTAGCAATCAGCCCCAGCATTTT. This encodes CASSPIGQASNQPQHF.

The chain employs TRBV28 and TRBJ2-7; 8 bases map to TRBD2. Germline V gene sequence: CDR1 MDHEN, CDR2 SYDVKM. Trimming cost V 10 bases and J 7 bases; bases outside gene matches: 12. The CDR3 spans 13 residues. CDR3 protein: CATLPGGGLEQYF. The CDR3, as DNA: TGTGCCACCCTCCCCGGGGGGGGGCTGGAGCAGTACTTC.

The genes are TRBV5-6 and TRBJ2-7; TRBD1 matches at 8 bases. CDR1 is SGHDT and CDR2 is YYEEEE in the germline V gene. Losses at the gene ends were 0 bases for V and 7 bases for J; bases not matched to a gene: 6. CDR3 length: 14 residues. CDR3 sequence: CASSLGQTGDEQYF. CDR3 bases: TGTGCCAGCAGCTTGGGTCAGACAGGGGATGAGCAGTACTTC. Complete variable domain (other parts from reference TRBV5-6 and TRBJ2-7): DAGVTQSPTHLIKTRGQQVTLRCSPKSGHDTVSWYQQALGQGPQFIFQYYEEEERQRGNFPDRFSGHQFPNYSSELNVNALLLGDSALYLCASSLGQTGDEQYFGPGTRLTVT.

This clone was seen only once. This chain joins TRBV10-3 and TRBJ1-1; 9 bases align to TRBD1. The germline gives CDR1 ENHRY, CDR2 SYGVKD. CDR3 length equals 15 residues. The V and J ends lost 6 bases and 5 bases, in that order; junction bases with no gene match: 10. Here the CDR3 DNA reads TGTGCCATCAGCAAAAACAGGGGGCTGGGTACTGAAGCTTTCTTT. Residues: CAISKNRGLGTEAFF.

V and J are TRBV6-1 and TRBJ1-1, with 7 bases that match TRBD1. This CDR3 region has 14 residues. Germline trimming cut 0 bases from V and 5 bases from J; bases unmatched to any gene: 3. Germline V gene data show CDR1 as MNHNS and CDR2 as SASEGT. CDR3 in DNA: TGTGCCAGCAGTGAAGCGACGGACAGGACTGAAGCTTTCTTT. It yields the protein CASSEATDRTEAFF.

The chain links TRBV28 to TRBJ1-5, with D unclear. This CDR3 comprises 12 residues. V lost 2 bases, J lost 5 bases, and 4 bases lay in between. The germline V gene encodes CDR1 MDHEN and CDR2 SYDVKM. This CDR3 reads CASSLSYQPQHF. The CDR3 DNA is TGTGCCAGCAGTTTAAGCTATCAGCCCCAGCATTTT.

This chain connects TRBV5-6 to TRBJ1-1; 12 bases agree with TRBD1. Germline CDR1 and CDR2: SGHDT and YYEEEE. V trimming: 4 bases; J trimming: 4 bases; junction bases outside the gene matches: 5. The CDR3 is 15 residues long. CDR3 DNA sequence: TGTGCCAGCAGCGGGACAGGGGGCTGGGTCACTGAAGCTTTCTTT. This encodes CASSGTGGWVTEAFF.

The V call is TRBV5-6, the J call TRBJ2-7; D might be TRBD1 (5 bases). Germline CDR1 reads SGHDT; CDR2 reads YYEEEE. V was trimmed by 2 bases and J by 4 bases, leaving 13 bases between them. CDR3 size: 14 residues. CDR3 sequence: CASSFQGPYYEQYF. The CDR3 DNA sequence: TGTGCCAGCAGCTTCCAGGGCCCTTATTACGAGCAGTACTTC.

The V and J genes are TRBV7-9 and TRBJ2-1, with 8 bases lining up with TRBD2. J gave up 6 bases and V 5 bases, and 6 bases lay outside the gene matches. The CDR3 is made up of 14 amino acids. Germline CDR1 reads SEHNR; CDR2 reads FQNEAQ (reference sequence). CDR3 amino acids: CASSRDGLANEQFF. CDR3 in DNA: TGTGCCAGCAGCCGAGACGGACTAGCCAATGAGCAGTTCTTC.

V is TRBV5-1 and J is TRBJ2-2, with D hard to call. Germline V gene lookup returns CDR1 SGHRS and CDR2 YFSETQ. Trimming left V 2 bases short and J 7 bases short, with 15 bases between. CDR3 size: 15 residues. The CDR3 loop is CASSFPPGQNGELFF. Here the CDR3 DNA reads TGCGCCAGCAGCTTCCCGCCGGGTCAAAACGGGGAGCTGTTTTTT.

This sequence joins TRBV5-4 and TRBJ2-1; no definite D call. The CDR3 spans 15 residues. Germline V CDR1 and CDR2: SGHNT, YYREEE (reference sequence). Trimming removed 4 bases from V and 4 bases from J, with 15 bases in between. CDR3 protein: CASSPSQHSYNEQFF. CDR3 nucleotide sequence: TGTGCCAGCAGCCCCTCCCAGCACAGTTACAATGAGCAGTTCTTC. Looking up the rest from reference TRBV5-4 and TRBJ2-1 gives the full variable domain: ETGVTQSPTHLIKTRGQQVTLRCSSQSGHNTVSWYQQALGQGPQFIFQYYREEENGRGNFPPRFSGLQFPNYSSELNVNALELDDSALYLCASSPSQHSYNEQFFGPGTRLTVL.

The V gene is TRBV9, the J gene TRBJ2-6; TRBD1 is a possible D gene (6 bases). The germline CDR1 and CDR2 sequences are SGDLS and YYNGEE. The CDR3 sequence is 16 residues long. V was shortened by 6 bases and J by 2 bases, with 15 bases between the two germline ends. The CDR3 protein is CASTPEGEAGANVLTF. The CDR3 DNA reads as TGTGCCAGCACCCCTGAGGGGGAAGCTGGGGCCAACGTCCTGACTTTC.

The chain has TRBV28 and TRBJ1-1; 9 positions agree with TRBD1. The ends lost 5 bases at V and 3 bases at J; junction bases unmatched: 10. The CDR3 runs to 16 residues. Looked up from germline, CDR1 is MDHEN and CDR2 is SYDVKM. CDR3 residues: CASSQIPGQGDTEAFF. DNA of the CDR3: TGTGCCAGCAGTCAAATCCCGGGACAGGGAGACACTGAAGCTTTCTTT. Supplemented by reference TRBV28 and TRBJ1-1, the full variable domain reads DVKVTQSSRYLVKRTGEKVFLECVQDMDHENMFWYRQDPGLGLRLIYFSYDVKMKEKGDIPEGYSVSREKKERFSLILESASTNQTSMYLCASSQIPGQGDTEAFFGQGTRLTVV.

The chain has TRBV20-1 and TRBJ1-2, with D unclear. Per germline, CDR1 DFQATT and CDR2 SNEGSKA (reference sequence). The length of the CDR3 is 11 residues. Trimming removed 6 bases at V and 7 bases at J, with 12 bases between. CDR3 protein: CSATEKLGYTF. For the CDR3, the DNA is TGCAGTGCCACAGAGAAGCTTGGCTACACCTTC.

The chain has TRBV2 and TRBJ1-1, with TRBD1 matching over 7 bases. Trimming cost V 3 bases and J 5 bases; bases outside gene matches: 6. The germline CDR1 and CDR2 sequences are SNHLY and FYNNEI. This CDR3 region has 14 residues. The CDR3 here is CASSEEAGGTEAFF. The DNA for the CDR3 is TGTGCCAGCAGTGAGGAGGCAGGGGGTACTGAAGCTTTCTTT.

This clone was detected only once. This sequence joins TRBV6-6 and TRBJ1-1; TRBD1 matches at 7 bases. The CDR3 spans 14 residues. Trimming took 9 bases from V and 8 from J; bases not matched to a gene: 15. The germline CDR1 and CDR2 sequences are MNHNY and SVGAGI (reference sequence). The CDR3 region has the DNA TGTGCCAGTACCGATACCGGGAGGGGGCCCGAAGCTTTCTTT. Translating it yields CASTDTGRGPEAFF.

The V call is TRBV6-6, the J call TRBJ1-3; TRBD1 is a possible D gene (6 bases). V dropped 0 bases and J dropped 3 bases, with 12 bases sitting between them. Germline CDR1 and CDR2: MNHNY and SVGAGI (reference sequence). The CDR3 contains 16 residues. CDR3 in amino acids: CASSYSRGGDGNTIYF. CDR3 DNA: TGTGCCAGCAGTTACTCGAGAGGGGGGGATGGAAACACCATATATTTT.

The gene calls are TRBV5-1 and TRBJ1-4; TRBD1 agrees at 8 bases. The trim removed 3 bases at V and 5 bases at J, leaving 9 bases unmatched. The CDR3 contains 16 residues. Germline assignment: CDR1 SGHRS and CDR2 YFSETQ. The CDR3 region is CASSWTGTGDNEKLFF. The CDR3 nucleotides read TGCGCCAGCAGCTGGACGGGGACAGGAGACAATGAAAAACTGTTTTTT.

V and J are TRBV5-1 and TRBJ2-1, with 9 bases identical to TRBD2. Germline V lookup: CDR1 SGHRS, CDR2 YFSETQ. V shed 0 bases and J 4 bases; nucleotides not matched to a gene: 11. The CDR3 totals 18 residues. The CDR3 loop reads CASSLVSGLAGTYNEQFF. The DNA of the CDR3 is TGCGCCAGCAGCTTGGTGTCCGGGCTAGCGGGGACATACAATGAGCAGTTCTTC.

The chain carries TRBV11-3 and TRBJ2-3; TRBD2 matches at 8 bases. The CDR3 covers 16 residues. The V gene's germline CDR1 is SGHNT and CDR2 YENEEA. Trimming at V came to 2 bases and at J to 5 bases, leaving 9 bases not matched to a gene. CDR3 nucleotides: TGTGCCAGCAGCTTATCACGCGGGGGGCCGGGAGATACGCAGTATTTT. Translating it yields CASSLSRGGPGDTQYF. Complete variable domain (other parts from reference TRBV11-3 and TRBJ2-3): EAGVVQSPRYKIIEKKQPVAFWCNPISGHNTLYWYLQNLGQGPELLIRYENEEAVDDSQLPKDRFSAERLKGVDSTLKIQPAELGDSAVYLCASSLSRGGPGDTQYFGPGTRLTVL.

The rearrangement joins TRBV19 to TRBJ1-2; TRBD1 aligns across 11 bases. The CDR3 is 14 amino acids. Germline V gene data show CDR1 as LNHDA and CDR2 as SQIVND (reference sequence). With 6 bases clipped from V and 3 bases from J, the junction kept 3 bases outside the gene matches. This CDR3 reads CASRKGQGDYGYTF. The CDR3 region has the DNA TGTGCCAGTAGGAAGGGACAGGGGGACTATGGCTACACCTTC.

As for this clone: Sequence at one end of the junction differs from germline and may be a read error. V and J are TRBV18 and TRBJ2-4, with D tentatively TRBD1 (6 bases). The germline gives CDR1 KGHSH, CDR2 LQKENI. This CDR3 region has 13 residues. Here the CDR3 DNA reads TGTGCCAGCTCTCCACCAGGGGAAAACATTCAGTACTTC. Protein product: CASSPPGENIQYF. The variable domain in full, with the rest retrieved from reference TRBV18 and TRBJ2-4, is NAGVMQNPRHLVRRRGQEARLRCSPMKGHSHVYWYRQLPEEGLKFMVYLQKENIIDESGMPKERFSAEFPKEGPSILRIQQVVRGDSAAYFCASSPPGENIQYFGAGTRLSVL.

The chain couples TRBV30 to TRBJ1-1; TRBD1 agrees at 9 bases. V trimming: 4 bases; J trimming: 1 base; junction bases outside the gene matches: 4. CDR1 and CDR2 (germline): GTSNPN, SVGIG (reference sequence). The CDR3 loop spans 14 amino acids. The CDR3 sequence: CAWKPGQGNTEAFF. The CDR3 DNA is TGTGCCTGGAAACCGGGACAGGGGAACACTGAAGCTTTCTTT.

This chain connects TRBV27 to TRBJ2-7; possibly TRBD2 for D (5 bases). Germline lookup yields CDR1 MNHEY and CDR2 SMNVEV (reference sequence). V shed 3 bases and J shed 3 bases, with 9 bases lying between them. The CDR3 is 13 amino acids. CDR3 nucleotides: TGTGCCAGCAGTTTCGGGGAAGGCTACGAGCAGTACTTC. This encodes CASSFGEGYEQYF.